One and the same sample provided the 10 T cell receptor beta chains below, sequenced in a study of T cell responses to AZD1222 COVID-19 vaccine. The repertoire was sequenced with immunoSEQ multiplex PCR; TCRdb's copy has only in-frame clones and lacks some. Here the sample spans fewer than 200,000 clones, about 89% being singletons. The input for sequencing was peripheral blood, taken on day 0 of AZD1222 vaccination. Every receptor here comes from an adult in good health.

The V call is TRBV29-1, the J call TRBJ2-7; 8 bases align to TRBD1. The CDR3 loop spans 14 amino acids. Germline V gene sequence: CDR1 SQVTM, CDR2 ANQGSEA. Trimming at V came to 4 bases and at J to 7 bases, leaving 12 bases not matched to a gene. CDR3 sequence (DNA): TGCAGCGTTGTAGGGGACAGGCCTTCTAGGGAGCAGTACTTC. Amino acid sequence: CSVVGDRPSREQYF.

The V and J genes are TRBV19 and TRBJ1-2, with D maybe TRBD1 (6 bases). The CDR3 loop spans 14 amino acids. The V and J ends lost 7 bases and 5 bases respectively, with 17 bases between them. Germline V gives CDR1 LNHDA, CDR2 SQIVND (reference sequence). In DNA, the CDR3 is TGTGCCAGTACGTCCGGGGGCGCCGGGTATGGCTACACCTTC. Translation: CASTSGGAGYGYTF.

J is TRBJ2-7 and V is TRBV19; 7 bases are shared with TRBD1. The CDR3 length is 15 residues. Trimming removed 1 base from V and 3 bases from J; junction bases left unmatched: 6. Looked up from germline, CDR1 is LNHDA and CDR2 is SQIVND (reference sequence). CDR3: CASSIVQGNNYEQYF. The CDR3 DNA follows: TGTGCCAGTAGTATAGTACAGGGGAACAACTACGAGCAGTACTTC.

The gene calls are TRBV7-2 and TRBJ2-2; the match to TRBD1 covers 7 bases. After removal of 6 bases from V and 3 bases from J, the junction contained 7 bases not matched to a gene. CDR3 length equals 15 residues. The germline V gene has CDR1 SGHTA and CDR2 FQGNSA. As DNA, the CDR3 is TGTGCCAGCAGACCAGGGGGTTGGGACACCGGGGAGCTGTTTTTT. Amino acid sequence: CASRPGGWDTGELFF.

The chain couples TRBV5-6 to TRBJ1-2; 9 bases line up with TRBD1. Germline V lookup: CDR1 SGHDT, CDR2 YYEEEE. The CDR3 is 13 residues long. V shed 5 bases and J 6 bases; nucleotides not matched to a gene: 5. For the CDR3, the DNA is TGTGCCAGCAGTACAGGGGGCATCGATGGCTACACCTTC. Protein sequence: CASSTGGIDGYTF. The variable domain in full, completed from reference TRBV5-6 and TRBJ1-2, reads DAGVTQSPTHLIKTRGQQVTLRCSPKSGHDTVSWYQQALGQGPQFIFQYYEEEERQRGNFPDRFSGHQFPNYSSELNVNALLLGDSALYLCASSTGGIDGYTFGSGTRLTVV.

V usage is TRBV7-9 and J usage is TRBJ1-1; TRBD1 is a possible D gene (6 bases). The CDR3 sequence is 16 residues long. V was shortened by 2 bases and J by 1 base, with 14 bases between the two germline ends. From germline, CDR1 is SEHNR and CDR2 FQNEAQ (reference sequence). The CDR3 nucleotides read TGTGCCAGCAGCTTACGGGGGGCCGGAGGGAACACTGAAGCTTTCTTT. Amino acids: CASSLRGAGGNTEAFF. The entire variable domain, with the rest obtained from reference TRBV7-9 and TRBJ1-1, is as follows: DTGVSQNPRHKITKRGQNVTFRCDPISEHNRLYWYRQTLGQGPEFLTYFQNEAQLEKSRLLSDRFSAERPKGSFSTLEIQRTEQGDSAMYLCASSLRGAGGNTEAFFGQGTRLTVV.

The chain couples TRBV10-1 to TRBJ1-6; D call uncertain. This CDR3 has 13 residues. The V gene lost 2 bases and the J gene lost 7 bases, with 6 bases spanning the gap. CDR1 is WNHNN, CDR2 SYGVQD, per germline (reference sequence). This CDR3 reads CASSENRNSPLHF. The DNA for the CDR3 is TGCGCCAGCAGTGAGAACAGAAATTCACCCCTCCACTTT.

The chain employs TRBV7-2 and TRBJ1-5, with D tentatively TRBD1 (5 bases). V was cut by 1 base and J by 6 bases, with 22 bases left in between. The CDR3 is 18 residues long. Germline V gene sequence: CDR1 SGHTA, CDR2 FQGNSA. The CDR3 is CASSLGVGQGRQGQPQHF. Here the CDR3 DNA reads TGTGCCAGCAGCTTAGGGGTAGGGCAGGGCCGGCAGGGTCAGCCCCAGCATTTT.

The J gene is TRBJ1-1, the V gene TRBV7-2, with TRBD1 as a possible D gene (6 bases). Trimming stripped 5 bases from V and 1 base from J, with 8 bases between. The CDR3 loop spans 13 amino acids. CDR1 and CDR2 (germline): SGHTA, FQGNSA. The CDR3 loop is CASSEDRNTEAFF. DNA of the CDR3: TGTGCCAGCAGCGAGGACAGGAACACTGAAGCTTTCTTT. Variable domain in full (rest from reference TRBV7-2 and TRBJ1-1): GAGVSQSPSNKVTEKGKDVELRCDPISGHTALYWYRQSLGQGLEFLIYFQGNSAPDKSGLPSDRFSAERTGGSVSTLTIQRTQQEDSAVYLCASSEDRNTEAFFGQGTRLTVV.

The J gene is TRBJ2-2, the V gene TRBV6-5; TRBD2 agrees at 8 bases. After removal of 8 bases from V and 7 bases from J, the junction contained 9 bases not matched to a gene. Germline V gene sequence: CDR1 MNHEY, CDR2 SVGAGI. CDR3 length equals 14 residues. CDR3 sequence: CASRREGRNGELFF. The CDR3 region has the DNA TGTGCCAGCCGCCGGGAGGGAAGAAACGGGGAGCTGTTTTTT.